This passage covers 27 T cell receptor beta chains from one sample sequenced in a study of regulatory T cells in long-lasting Graves disease. This sample's time point: newly diagnosed GD, antithyroid drugs for less than 3 months. PBMC RNA served as the TCR library source. Arm-PCR of CDR3 regions with iRepertoire HTBI primers generated TCR beta libraries. TCRdb re-analysed the multiplex PCR reads in MiXCR, keeping a single row per CDR3 protein. The table records 450,000 to 600,000 distinct CDR3 sequences, about 13% of them present only once. The same specimen was also included in a second study, on T cells in Graves' hyperthyroidism and ophthalmopathy.

This material consisted of peripheral blood mononuclear cells (PBMCs), taken at new diagnosis, from a patient treated with antithyroid drugs. The receptors were sampled from a man aged 25-45 years with Graves disease.

In its sample, this clonotype was seen a few times. The rearrangement uses TRBV4-1 and TRBJ2-7, with D possibly called TRBD1 or TRBD2 (5 bases each). This CDR3 has 17 residues. The germline V gene has CDR1 MGHRA and CDR2 YSYEKL. V was trimmed by 1 base and J by 0 bases, leaving 16 bases between them. CDR3 in amino acids: CASSQAGLALVSYEQYF. CDR3 bases: TGCGCCAGCAGCCAAGCGGGGCTAGCTTTAGTCTCCTACGAGCAGTACTTC.

This clonotype has ten or more counts. The V and J genes are TRBV12-3 or TRBV12-4 and TRBJ2-2; unclear D gene. This CDR3 has 13 amino acids. V lost 2 bases to trimming and J lost 6 bases, with 7 bases between them. Here the CDR3 DNA reads TGTGCCAGCAGTTTAAGGAGAGCCGGGGAGCTGTTTTTT. Its translation: CASSLRRAGELFF.

This clonotype was found many times. The chain recombines TRBV6-1 with TRBJ2-1; 8 positions match TRBD2. The V segment lost 6 bases and the J segment 0 bases; nucleotides outside the gene matches: 7. The CDR3 sequence is 16 residues long. Germline V gene sequence: CDR1 MNHNS, CDR2 SASEGT. CDR3 sequence: CASSRLSGSSYNEQFF. CDR3 bases: TGTGCCAGCAGCCGATTAAGCGGGAGCTCCTACAATGAGCAGTTCTTC.

This clonotype was seen many times. The V call is TRBV20-1, the J call TRBJ1-1; no reliable D call. The V and J ends lost 4 bases and 4 bases respectively, with 7 bases between them. From germline, CDR1 is DFQATT and CDR2 SNEGSKA (reference sequence). The CDR3 spans 11 residues. The CDR3 here is CSATEGTEAFF. In DNA form, the CDR3 reads TGCAGTGCTACGGAGGGCACTGAAGCTTTCTTT.

Notes on this clonotype: A far larger clone is off by one base, so a read error is likely. The chain links TRBV12-3 or TRBV12-4 to TRBJ2-5, with D unclear. The J call may be in error: the DNA end matches TRBJ2-1 better. This CDR3 contains 14 residues. CDR3 nucleotide sequence: TGTGCCGGCAGTCTAATGGGCCAGAGCAATGAGCAGTTCTTC. It translates to CAGSLMGQSNEQFF.

This clonotype was recorded many times. The chain couples TRBV5-1 to TRBJ2-1; D not certain. The germline CDR1 and CDR2 sequences are SGHRS and YFSETQ. V was shortened by 0 bases and J by 8 bases, with 6 bases between the two germline ends. This CDR3 spans 12 amino acids. The chain's CDR3 is CASSLAMDEQFF. The CDR3 DNA is TGCGCCAGCAGCTTGGCTATGGATGAGCAGTTCTTC.

This clonotype occurred many times. The chain employs TRBV6-5 and TRBJ2-1; D not resolved. This CDR3 is built from 12 residues. In germline, CDR1 is MNHEY, CDR2 SVGAGI. Trimming pared 2 bases from V and 7 bases from J, leaving 6 bases between. The CDR3 spells CASSYNGNEQFF. The CDR3 DNA reads as TGTGCCAGCAGTTACAACGGGAATGAGCAGTTCTTC.

This clonotype was recorded a few times. This sequence joins TRBV19 and TRBJ2-7, with 11 bases fitting TRBD2. The CDR3 totals 14 residues. The germline V gene encodes CDR1 LNHDA and CDR2 SQIVND (reference sequence). The J segment lost 4 bases and the V segment lost 10 bases, leaving 9 bases of the junction unmatched. The CDR3 DNA reads as TGTGCCACCGACGAGACTAGCGGGGAATACGAGCAGTACTTC. This codes for CATDETSGEYEQYF.

This clonotype came up many times. The chain couples TRBV7-8 to TRBJ2-7, with D perhaps matching TRBD2 (6 bases). Germline V CDR1 and CDR2: SGHVS, FQNEAQ. The CDR3 is 13 amino acids. Deletions cut 2 bases from V and 5 bases from J, with 10 bases between. For the CDR3, the DNA is TGTGCCAGCAGCTTAAGTGGGAGGCACGAGCAGTACTTC. Its translation: CASSLSGRHEQYF.

This clonotype was observed at least ten times. The chain couples TRBV6-5 to TRBJ1-2, with D unclear. Germline values: CDR1 MNHEY, CDR2 SVGAGI. The CDR3 contains 17 residues. Trimming removed 2 bases at V and 0 bases at J, with 16 bases between. In DNA, the CDR3 is TGTGCCAGCAGTTACAAAGGGAGACCAGATACTAACTATGGCTACACCTTC. Residues: CASSYKGRPDTNYGYTF.

The rearrangement joins TRBV19 to TRBJ1-2; D is unresolved. The ends were cut back, 9 bases at V and 8 bases at J, with 19 bases in the middle. Germline CDR1 and CDR2: LNHDA and SQIVND (reference sequence). The CDR3 covers 13 residues. CDR3 nucleotides: TGTGCCAGCCAGACCTCCGAAAAGCTGGGCTACACCTTC. Amino acid sequence: CASQTSEKLGYTF.

In this sample, this clonotype turned up many times. V is TRBV28 and J is TRBJ2-5; 7 bases map to TRBD2. The length of the CDR3 is 14 residues. The germline CDR1 and CDR2 sequences are MDHEN and SYDVKM. After removal of 3 bases from V and 5 bases from J, the junction contained 6 bases not matched to a gene. The DNA of the CDR3 is TGTGCCAGCAGTTTGGGTAGCGGGTGGGAGACCCAGTACTTC. Encoded protein: CASSLGSGWETQYF.

This sequence joins TRBV30 and TRBJ1-5; D ambiguous. Germline V CDR1 and CDR2: GTSNPN, SVGIG (reference sequence). The CDR3 totals 13 residues. With 2 bases removed from V and 7 bases from J, the gap between germline ends came to 12 bases. In DNA form, the CDR3 reads TGTGCCTGGAGTTGGTCCGATGGGCAGCCCCAGCATTTT. This gives the protein CAWSWSDGQPQHF.

As for this clonotype: A junction boundary mismatches the germline segment, possibly from a read error. The gene calls are TRBV2 and TRBJ1-3; D may be TRBD1 (5 bases). The CDR3 has 15 residues. CDR1 and CDR2 from the germline V gene are SNHLY and FYNNEI. CDR3 sequence reads: CASSERAGKEATTYF. CDR3 coding DNA: TGTGCCAGCAGTGAAAGGGCAGGGAAGGAGGCCACCACATATTTT.

This clonotype has a count of ten or more. CDR3 DNA sequence: TGTGCCAGCAGCGTAGATGTCGGTTCCTACGAGCAGTACTTC. As protein: CASSVDVGSYEQYF. This chain connects TRBV9 to TRBJ2-7, with D uncertain. The V end lost 0 bases, the J end lost 1 base, and 8 bases lay between the germline ends. The length of the CDR3 is 14 residues. Germline V gene data show CDR1 as SGDLS and CDR2 as YYNGEE.

This clonotype was observed at least ten times. The chain has TRBV6-1 and TRBJ1-6; TRBD1 is a possible D gene (6 bases). V was shortened by 3 bases and J by 8 bases, with 11 bases between the two germline ends. The CDR3 covers 14 residues. Germline V gene sequence: CDR1 MNHNS, CDR2 SASEGT. The CDR3, as DNA: TGTGCCAGCAGTGAGGGGCAGGGGTATTCACCCCTCCACTTT. Protein: CASSEGQGYSPLHF.

The V and J genes are TRBV5-1 and TRBJ2-7; weak D call: TRBD1 (6 bases). CDR3 length: 15 amino acids. Germline loops: CDR1 SGHRS, CDR2 YFSETQ. Trimming left V 6 bases short and J 2 bases short, with 18 bases between. The CDR3 region is CASTMGAGVTYEQYF. The CDR3 DNA reads as TGCGCCAGCACAATGGGGGCAGGGGTTACCTACGAGCAGTACTTC.

This clonotype was counted ten times or more. This sequence joins TRBV20-1 and TRBJ2-2; possibly TRBD2 for D (5 bases). V lost 7 bases to trimming and J lost 6 bases, with 12 bases between them. Germline V gene data show CDR1 as DFQATT and CDR2 as SNEGSKA (reference sequence). The length of the CDR3 is 12 residues. CDR3 residues: CSVSGGPGELFF. The CDR3 nucleotides are TGCAGTGTCTCGGGCGGGCCCGGGGAGCTGTTTTTT.

This clonotype was counted only a few times. J is TRBJ2-1 and V is TRBV30; TRBD2 aligns across 11 bases. The CDR3 is 13 amino acids. The V gene end was trimmed by 4 bases and the J gene end by 9 bases; junction bases not matched to a gene: 5. Germline lookup yields CDR1 GTSNPN and CDR2 SVGIG (reference sequence). The CDR3: CAWTLAGGSEQFF. The CDR3 coding sequence is TGTGCCTGGACCTTAGCGGGGGGGTCTGAGCAGTTCTTC.

Many counts were recorded for this clonotype. The chain is built from TRBV20-1 and TRBJ1-5; 7 bases align to TRBD1. CDR3 length equals 13 residues. CDR1 is DFQATT, CDR2 SNEGSKA, per germline (reference sequence). The V and J ends lost 5 bases and 3 bases, in that order; junction bases with no gene match: 4. CDR3 sequence: CSAYTGDNQPQHF. CDR3 nucleotides: TGCAGTGCTTACACAGGGGACAATCAGCCCCAGCATTTT.

The chain carries TRBV25-1 and TRBJ2-2; TRBD1 matches at 7 bases. Trimming took 7 bases from V and 6 from J; bases not matched to a gene: 8. Looked up from germline, CDR1 is MGHDK and CDR2 is SYGVNS. The CDR3 spans 14 residues. CDR3 in DNA: TGTGCCAGCACAAGACAGGGAATGGCCGGGGAGCTGTTTTTT. It specifies CASTRQGMAGELFF.

As concerns this clonotype: This may be a read error, as it is one base from a much larger clone. The V and J genes are TRBV10-3 and TRBJ1-1, with a tentative D call TRBD1 (6 bases). Trimming took off 3 bases at V and 6 bases at J, with 17 bases between the two ends. Germline assignment: CDR1 ENHRY and CDR2 SYGVKD. There are 15 residues in the CDR3. Here the CDR3 DNA reads TGTGCCATCAGTGAATCCCTACAGGGAGATGCTGAAGCTTTCTTT. Amino acids: CAISESLQGDAEAFF.

This clonotype was counted only a few times. The chain recombines TRBV5-1 with TRBJ2-1, with TRBD1 matching over 7 bases. The V gene end was trimmed by 4 bases and the J gene end by 5 bases; junction bases not matched to a gene: 9. Germline assignment: CDR1 SGHRS and CDR2 YFSETQ. This CDR3 comprises 15 residues. Here the CDR3 reads CASSLQGRNNNEQFF. The CDR3 DNA follows: TGCGCCAGCAGCCTACAGGGGCGTAACAACAATGAGCAGTTCTTC.

This clonotype was picked up many times. The chain recombines TRBV29-1 with TRBJ2-7, with D possibly called TRBD1 or TRBD2 (5 bases each). Looked up from germline, CDR1 is SQVTM and CDR2 is ANQGSEA. Trimming cost V 3 bases and J 5 bases, with 11 bases left between them. The CDR3 extends over 12 amino acids. The chain's CDR3 is CSVDGGSHEQYF. CDR3 DNA: TGCAGCGTTGATGGGGGAAGCCACGAGCAGTACTTC.

This chain joins TRBV7-9 and TRBJ2-7; D unclear. The CDR3 contains 18 residues. V was pared by 5 bases and J by 0 bases, with 23 bases between. Germline-derived CDR1 and CDR2 are SEHNR and FQNEAQ (reference sequence). The CDR3 loop is CASSLEATPSFSSYEQYF. The CDR3, as DNA: TGTGCCAGCAGCCTCGAAGCGACACCCTCTTTCTCCTCCTACGAGCAGTACTTC.

This clonotype was counted at least ten times. CDR3 protein: CASSLGPAGFMSSYEQYF. CDR3 in DNA: TGTGCCAGCAGCTTGGGCCCGGCCGGCTTTATGAGCTCCTACGAGCAGTACTTC. The chain has TRBV7-2 and TRBJ2-7; D gene uncertain. The ends were cut back, 3 bases at V and 0 bases at J, with 21 bases in the middle. This CDR3 region has 18 residues. In germline, CDR1 is SGHTA, CDR2 FQGNSA.

The table lists this clonotype with many counts. J is TRBJ2-7 and V is TRBV20-1, with 7 bases lining up with TRBD1. J gave up 3 bases and V 7 bases, and 12 bases lay outside the gene matches. Germline-derived CDR1 and CDR2 are DFQATT and SNEGSKA (reference sequence). CDR3 length: 14 residues. CDR3 residues: CSDKQGPINYEQYF. The CDR3 region has the DNA TGCAGTGACAAACAGGGGCCCATAAACTACGAGCAGTACTTC.